This T cell receptor beta chain comes out of a study of cytomegalovirus exposure and HLA in healthy donors. Germline loops: CDR1 SGHNT, CDR2 YYREEE (reference sequence). After removal of 0 bases from V and 5 bases from J, the junction contained 8 bases not matched to a gene. This CDR3 is built from 15 residues. A multiplex PCR was run with 60 Vbeta primers and 13 Jbeta primers. Produced via immunoSEQ multiplex PCR; TCRdb's table is partial and in-frame only. The sample is made up of 40,000 to 50,000 clones, and the top ten hold under 2% of it. This TCR was sampled from a woman in her twenties or thirties in good health and CMV-seronegative. The sequenced sample consisted of PBMCs. The genes are TRBV5-4 and TRBJ2-7; 7 positions agree with TRBD2. The CDR3 nucleotides are TGTGCCAGCAGCTTGGGAGGGACTACCACCCACGAGCAGTACTTC. Amino acids: CASSLGGTTTHEQYF.